A selection of T cell receptor beta chains follows, all from one sample in a study of blood T cell repertoires in COVID-19. Produced via immunoSEQ multiplex PCR; TCRdb's table is partial and in-frame only. The sample has some 98,000 clones; roughly 80% are singletons. The sample comprised peripheral blood. All receptors derive from a human donor in a cohort sampled during active COVID-19. CDR3s include the opening cysteine and the closing phenylalanine or tryptophan. The D gene is left open where the match is weak.

d_call,j_call,cdr3_length,v_call,cdr3_aa,cdr3_nt
TRBD2,TRBJ2-7,16,TRBV27,CASSTSRGGRFYEQYF,TGTGCCAGCAGCACCTCTCGGGGCGGGAGATTCTACGAGCAGTACTTC
TRBD2,TRBJ2-5,16,TRBV5-1,CASSPLAGGEQETQYF,TGCGCCAGCAGCCCGCTAGCGGGAGGGGAGCAGGAGACCCAGTACTTC
TRBD1,TRBJ2-7,13,TRBV5-1,CASTRDSSYEQYF,TGCGCCAGTACCCGGGACAGTTCCTACGAGCAGTACTTC
-,TRBJ1-4,19,TRBV11-2,CASSSLTGFARVANEKLFF,TGTGCCAGCAGCTCGCTCACAGGGTTCGCGAGGGTCGCTAATGAAAAACTGTTTTTT
-,TRBJ2-7,16,TRBV7-2,CASSNPPPVAPYEQYF,TGTGCCAGCAGCAATCCCCCCCCAGTAGCCCCCTACGAGCAGTACTTC
-,TRBJ2-7,13,TRBV28,CASSLWAGPEQYF,TGTGCCAGCAGTTTATGGGCGGGCCCCGAGCAGTACTTC
-,TRBJ2-2,17,TRBV24-1,CATSDHLGGRNTGELFF,TGTGCCACCAGTGACCATTTGGGGGGAAGGAACACCGGGGAGCTGTTTTTT
-,TRBJ1-5,15,TRBV7-8,CASSLGGYRNQPQHF,TGTGCCAGCAGCTTAGGCGGGTACAGAAATCAGCCCCAGCATTTT
-,TRBJ2-7,12,TRBV6-5,CASNGGTGEQYF,TGTGCCAGTAACGGGGGTACTGGCGAGCAGTACTTC
-,TRBJ2-6,17,TRBV25-1,CASSRDTGTSGANVLTF,TGTGCCAGCAGTAGAGATACAGGAACCTCTGGGGCCAACGTCCTGACTTTC
TRBD2,TRBJ2-5,19,TRBV11-3,CASSAYPVTSGSVGETQYF,TGTGCCAGCAGCGCGTACCCGGTGACTAGCGGGAGTGTGGGAGAGACCCAGTACTTC